The rows below give T cell receptor beta chains drawn from one sample of a study of human T cells and chemical hapten exposure. TCRdb re-called the RACE reads with MiXCR, one entry per CDR3 protein. The sample yields about 140,000 distinct CDR3 sequences, approximately 12% seen once. The sequenced sample was whole blood, obtained in connection with sensitization to the hapten diphenylcyclopropenone (DPC). These receptors were taken from a woman in her fifties or sixties with alopecia areata. Some clones in this sample may be carry-over from other donors' samples. Both conserved end residues are part of each CDR3. A D gene is named only where the DNA matches it firmly. Size is stated for part of the rows, as once, few or many counts, or as a class when the clone is expanded.

clone size,D gene,V gene,J gene,CDR3 DNA,CDR3 protein
-,-,TRBV27,TRBJ2-2,TGTGCCAGCAGTTTACCCGTCCCCGGGGAGCTGTTTTTT,CASSLPVPGELFF
-,TRBD2,TRBV12-3/TRBV12-4,TRBJ2-5,TGTGCCAGCAGTCATCGGACTAGCGGGATGAATACCCAGTACTTC,CASSHRTSGMNTQYF
few,-,TRBV10-3,TRBJ2-1,TGTGCCATCAGTGAACACAATGAGCAGTTCTTC,CAISEHNEQFF
many,-,TRBV27,TRBJ2-1,TGTGCCAGCAGTTTATCGGGACCCTCCTACAATGAGCAGTTCTTC,CASSLSGPSYNEQFF
many,TRBD2,TRBV20-1,TRBJ2-1,TGCAGTGCTAGTAGGTCTAGCGGCTACAATGAGCAGTTCTTC,CSASRSSGYNEQFF
many,-,TRBV9,TRBJ1-3,TGTGCCAGCAGCGCAGGTCCTGGAAACACCATATATTTT,CASSAGPGNTIYF
few,-,TRBV6-1,TRBJ2-3,TGTGCCAGCAGTGAGGACGGACCTAGCACAGATACGCAGTATTTT,CASSEDGPSTDTQYF
-,TRBD2,TRBV7-8,TRBJ2-7,TGTGCCAGCAGCCAATATCCGGGAGGGCCGGGGGAGCAGTACTTC,CASSQYPGGPGEQYF
many,-,TRBV19,TRBJ1-5,TGTGCCAGTAGTATGAGGGACAACCGAAGGCCCCAGCATTTT,CASSMRDNRRPQHF
few,-,TRBV11-1,TRBJ2-3,TGTGCCAGCAGTCGAAGGGTAACGAGCACAGATACGCAGTATTTT,CASSRRVTSTDTQYF
many,-,TRBV10-3,TRBJ2-5,TGTGCCATCAGTGAGACATGGGAAGAGACCCAGTACTTC,CAISETWEETQYF
-,TRBD1,TRBV10-1,TRBJ1-2,TGCGCCAGCACCCCAGGACAGGGAGCTAACTATGGCTACACCTTC,CASTPGQGANYGYTF
few,-,TRBV5-4,TRBJ1-6,TGTGCCAGCAGCTTGAGCTCTGTGTCACCCCTCCACTTT,CASSLSSVSPLHF
-,-,TRBV7-2,TRBJ2-7,TGTGCCAGCAGCTTATCGGGACAGGGTCCTAGCGGGATCGGTGGCGAGCAGTACTTC,CASSLSGQGPSGIGGEQYF
many,-,TRBV29-1,TRBJ2-7,TGCAGCGGGAACGCGCCGCAGTACTTC,CSGNAPQYF
few,-,TRBV5-1,TRBJ2-7,TGCGCCAGCAGTCTCGACCGAATGTCCTACGAGCAGTACTTC,CASSLDRMSYEQYF
-,-,TRBV19,TRBJ1-5,TGTGCCAGTAGCGGGGGAAGGGGTTATCAGCCCCAGCATTTT,CASSGGRGYQPQHF
many,-,TRBV18,TRBJ2-7,TGTGCCAGCTCAGCACTGGCCCTTACCGGGGGCTCCTACGAGCAGTACTTC,CASSALALTGGSYEQYF
-,TRBD2,TRBV18,TRBJ2-5,TGTGCCAGCTCACCAGGACTAGCGGGAAGGGAGACCCAGTACTTC,CASSPGLAGRETQYF
-,-,TRBV29-1,TRBJ1-6,TGCAGCGCTAGCTGGGGGAGGGATTCACCCCTCCACTTT,CSASWGRDSPLHF
many,-,TRBV7-6,TRBJ1-1,TGTGCCAGCAGCTTAGTAGCAGGTTCAAACACTGAAGCTTTCTTT,CASSLVAGSNTEAFF
few,-,TRBV19,TRBJ2-2,TGTGCCAGTAGTATAGAATCGAACGTCCCCGGGGAGCTGTTTTTT,CASSIESNVPGELFF
many,-,TRBV7-9,TRBJ1-4,TGTGCCAGCAGCTTAGGTTGGGGGCAGGGAAATGAAAAACTGTTTTTT,CASSLGWGQGNEKLFF
few,TRBD2,TRBV7-6,TRBJ2-1,TGTGCCAGCAGCCGCGGGAGTGGGTCCTACAATGAGCAGTTCTTC,CASSRGSGSYNEQFF
many,TRBD2,TRBV12-3/TRBV12-4,TRBJ2-7,TGTGCCAGCAGTCGCGGAGCGGGAGACACCCACGAGCAGTACTTC,CASSRGAGDTHEQYF
-,-,TRBV7-2,TRBJ2-7,TGTGCCAGCAGCTTAGAAGCCGGTCGTTCCTACGAGCAGTACTTC,CASSLEAGRSYEQYF
few,TRBD1,TRBV27,TRBJ2-5,TGTGCCAGCAGTCCAAACAGGGGAAGAGTAGAGACCCAGTACTTC,CASSPNRGRVETQYF
few,TRBD2,TRBV11-2,TRBJ2-1,TGTGCCAGCAGCCCCCGACTAGCGGGAGATGAGCAGTTCTTC,CASSPRLAGDEQFF
-,TRBD2,TRBV9,TRBJ2-1,TGTGCCAGCAGCGTAGCTGTGACTAGCGGGACCAATGAGCAGTTCTTC,CASSVAVTSGTNEQFF
few,-,TRBV21-1,TRBJ2-5,TGTGCCAGCACCGGACAGCAAGAGACCCAGTACTTC,CASTGQQETQYF
many,-,TRBV9,TRBJ1-2,TGTGCCAGCAGCGTAGGTGGTGTCTATGGCTACACCTTC,CASSVGGVYGYTF
few,-,TRBV29-1,TRBJ2-5,TGCAGCGTTGGTCGACAAGAGACCCAGTACTTC,CSVGRQETQYF
-,-,TRBV29-1,TRBJ1-1,TGCAGCGCTCCAGGGTTAGTCAACACTGAAGCTTTCTTT,CSAPGLVNTEAFF
many,TRBD1,TRBV19,TRBJ1-5,TGTGCCAGTAGTATTGGGACAGACAATCAGCCCCAGCATTTT,CASSIGTDNQPQHF
many,-,TRBV24-1,TRBJ1-1,TGTGCCACCAGTGATTTTCCCTACACTGAAGCTTTCTTT,CATSDFPYTEAFF
-,-,TRBV3-1,TRBJ2-1,TGTGCCAGCAACTCCCTGGGAACTTCCTACAATGAGCAGTTCTTC,CASNSLGTSYNEQFF
few,-,TRBV9,TRBJ2-6,TGTGCCAGCAGCGCATACCTCTCTGGGGCCAACGTCCTGACTTTC,CASSAYLSGANVLTF
many,-,TRBV10-3,TRBJ2-7,TGTGCCATCATGGCAGCCTACGAGCAGTACTTC,CAIMAAYEQYF
few,TRBD1,TRBV28,TRBJ1-3,TGTGCCAGCAGTTTAGGGGACAGGGTCCGAAACACCATATATTTT,CASSLGDRVRNTIYF
many,TRBD2,TRBV7-8,TRBJ2-1,TGTGCCAGCAGGCAACTAGCGGGGAACTACAATGAGCAGTTCTTC,CASRQLAGNYNEQFF
-,TRBD2,TRBV19,TRBJ2-1,TGTGCCAGTAGACGGGGGGCCTACAATGAGCAGTTCTTC,CASRRGAYNEQFF
few,TRBD1,TRBV9,TRBJ2-3,TGTGCCAGCAGCGGGACAGGGGCCGATACGCAGTATTTT,CASSGTGADTQYF
few,TRBD1,TRBV4-3,TRBJ1-2,TGCGCCAGCAGCCAAGATGGGACAGGTGGCTACACCTTC,CASSQDGTGGYTF
few,-,TRBV7-3,TRBJ2-4,TGTGCCAGTCCTACAAGTTGGCCCCAGGGCTTTCAGTACTTC,CASPTSWPQGFQYF
many,TRBD1,TRBV30,TRBJ2-7,TGTGCCTGGAAGGGACAGGGGGGCGAGCAGTACTTC,CAWKGQGGEQYF
-,-,TRBV20-1,TRBJ2-2,TGCAGTGCTAGGAGGCAGAACACCGGGGAGCTGTTTTTT,CSARRQNTGELFF
few,TRBD1,TRBV12-3/TRBV12-4,TRBJ1-1,TGTGCCAGCAGTCCGACAGGGGCGAACACTGAAGCTTTCTTT,CASSPTGANTEAFF
-,-,TRBV28,TRBJ1-1,TGTGCCGTAAAGAGGGGTGAAGCTTTCTTT,CAVKRGEAFF
-,TRBD2,TRBV7-7,TRBJ2-1,TGTGCTAGCAGCCCAACTAGCGGCCAGTACAATGAGCAGTTCTTC,CASSPTSGQYNEQFF
many,TRBD1,TRBV20-1,TRBJ1-4,TGCAGTGCAGGACAGGGCCGGATAGCAACTAATGAAAAACTGTTTTTT,CSAGQGRIATNEKLFF
-,TRBD1,TRBV7-6,TRBJ2-7,TGTGCCAGCAGCGCGGGACAGGGGGCCTACTACGAGCAGTACTTC,CASSAGQGAYYEQYF
many,-,TRBV7-9,TRBJ1-4,TGTGCCAGCAGCCCCATCGCAGGGTATAATGAAAAACTGTTTTTT,CASSPIAGYNEKLFF